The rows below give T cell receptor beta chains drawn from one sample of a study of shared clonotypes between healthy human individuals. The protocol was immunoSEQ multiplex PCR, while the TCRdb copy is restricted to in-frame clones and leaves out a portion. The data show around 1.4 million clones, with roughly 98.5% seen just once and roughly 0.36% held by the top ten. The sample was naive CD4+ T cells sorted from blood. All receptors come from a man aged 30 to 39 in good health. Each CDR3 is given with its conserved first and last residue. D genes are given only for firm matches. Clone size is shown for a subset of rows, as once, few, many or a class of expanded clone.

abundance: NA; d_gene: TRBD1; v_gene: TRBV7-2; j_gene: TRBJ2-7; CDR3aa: CASSLVGQGGSEQYF; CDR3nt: TGTGCCAGCAGCTTAGTGGGACAGGGTGGCTCCGAGCAGTACTTC
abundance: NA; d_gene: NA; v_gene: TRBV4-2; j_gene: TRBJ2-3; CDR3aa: CASSQGVIGTSTDTQYF; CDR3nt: TGTGCCAGCAGCCAAGGGGTAATCGGGACGAGCACAGATACGCAGTATTTT
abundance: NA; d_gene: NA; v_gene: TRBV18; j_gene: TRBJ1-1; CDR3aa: CASSQVGGDTEAFF; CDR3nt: TGTGCCAGCTCACAGGTGGGCGGGGACACTGAAGCTTTCTTT
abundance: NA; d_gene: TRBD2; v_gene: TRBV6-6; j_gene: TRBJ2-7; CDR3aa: CASSNSGESEQYF; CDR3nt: TGTGCCAGCAGCAATAGCGGGGAGTCAGAGCAGTACTTC
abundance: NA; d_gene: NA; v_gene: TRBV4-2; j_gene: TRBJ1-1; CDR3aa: CASSQVNTEAFF; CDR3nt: TGTGCCAGCAGCCAAGTGAACACTGAAGCTTTCTTT
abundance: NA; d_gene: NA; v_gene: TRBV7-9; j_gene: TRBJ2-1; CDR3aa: CASSHPGTLGSSYNEQFF; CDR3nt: TGTGCCAGCAGCCATCCCGGTACTCTGGGGAGCTCCTACAATGAGCAGTTCTTC
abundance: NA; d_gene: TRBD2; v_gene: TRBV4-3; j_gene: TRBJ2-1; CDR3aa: CASSQDWREFSNEQFF; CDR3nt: TGCGCCAGCAGCCAAGACTGGCGGGAGTTCAGTAATGAGCAGTTCTTC
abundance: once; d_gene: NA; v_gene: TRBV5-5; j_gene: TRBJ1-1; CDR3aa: CASSLDTVNTEAFF; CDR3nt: TGTGCCAGCAGCTTGGACACCGTGAACACTGAAGCTTTCTTT
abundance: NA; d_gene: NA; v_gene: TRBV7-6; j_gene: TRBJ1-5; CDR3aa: CASSLRANQPQHF; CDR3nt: TGTGCCAGCAGCCTCCGAGCCAATCAGCCCCAGCATTTT
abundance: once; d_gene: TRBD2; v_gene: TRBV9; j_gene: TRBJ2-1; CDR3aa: CASSQLAGGLNEQFF; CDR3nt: TGTGCCAGCAGCCAACTAGCGGGAGGGCTCAATGAGCAGTTCTTC
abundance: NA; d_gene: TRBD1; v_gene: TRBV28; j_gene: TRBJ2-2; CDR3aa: CARRTGGTGELFF; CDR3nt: TGTGCCAGGAGGACAGGGGGCACCGGGGAGCTGTTTTTT
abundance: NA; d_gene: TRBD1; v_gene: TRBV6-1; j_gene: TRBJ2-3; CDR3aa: CASSGDRSTDTQYF; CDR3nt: TGTGCCAGCAGTGGGGACAGGTCCACAGATACGCAGTATTTT
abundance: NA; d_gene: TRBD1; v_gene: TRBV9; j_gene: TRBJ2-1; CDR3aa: CASSVVGTGGYNEQFF; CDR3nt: TGTGCCAGCAGCGTAGTGGGGACAGGGGGTTACAATGAGCAGTTCTTC
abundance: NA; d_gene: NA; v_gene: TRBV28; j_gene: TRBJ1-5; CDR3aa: CASSRQGSGNQPQHF; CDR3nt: TGTGCCAGCAGTCGGCAGGGGAGCGGCAATCAGCCCCAGCATTTT
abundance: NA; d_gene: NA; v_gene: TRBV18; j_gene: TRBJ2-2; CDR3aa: CASSPFGSNTGELFF; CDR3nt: TGTGCCAGCTCACCATTTGGGAGCAACACCGGGGAGCTGTTTTTT
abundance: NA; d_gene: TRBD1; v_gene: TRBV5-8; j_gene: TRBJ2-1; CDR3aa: CASGPGRDRWLFSSYNEQFF; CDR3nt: TGTGCCAGCGGACCGGGTAGGGACAGGTGGTTATTTAGCTCCTACAATGAGCAGTTCTTC
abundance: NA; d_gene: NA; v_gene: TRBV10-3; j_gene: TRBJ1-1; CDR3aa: CAINGNMNTEAFF; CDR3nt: TGTGCCATCAACGGCAACATGAACACTGAAGCTTTCTTT
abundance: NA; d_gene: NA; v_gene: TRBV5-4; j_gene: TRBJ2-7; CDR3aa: CASSLGLQSYEQYF; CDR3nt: TGTGCCAGCAGCTTGGGTCTGCAGTCCTACGAGCAGTACTTC
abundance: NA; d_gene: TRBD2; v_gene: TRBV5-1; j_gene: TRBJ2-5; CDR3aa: CASSLSASGIQETQYF; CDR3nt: TGCGCCAGCAGCTTATCGGCTAGCGGGATTCAAGAGACCCAGTACTTC
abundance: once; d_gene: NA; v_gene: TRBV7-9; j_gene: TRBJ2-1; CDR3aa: CASSLGTNEQFF; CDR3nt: TGTGCCAGCAGCTTAGGAACCAATGAGCAGTTCTTC
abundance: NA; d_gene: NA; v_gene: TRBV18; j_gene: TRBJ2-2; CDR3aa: CASSESGTGELFF; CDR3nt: TGTGCCAGCTCAGAATCGGGCACCGGGGAGCTGTTTTTT
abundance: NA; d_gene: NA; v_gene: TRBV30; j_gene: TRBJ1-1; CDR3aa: CAWKQAMNTEAFF; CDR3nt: TGTGCCTGGAAGCAGGCCATGAACACTGAAGCTTTCTTT
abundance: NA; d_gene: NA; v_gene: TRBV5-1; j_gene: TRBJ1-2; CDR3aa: CASSPSDRDYGYTF; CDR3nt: TGCGCCAGCAGCCCATCGGACAGAGATTATGGCTACACCTTC
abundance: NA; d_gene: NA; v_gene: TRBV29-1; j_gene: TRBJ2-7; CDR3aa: CSVVFRGGPAYEQYF; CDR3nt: TGCAGCGTTGTCTTTCGAGGGGGACCAGCGTACGAGCAGTACTTC
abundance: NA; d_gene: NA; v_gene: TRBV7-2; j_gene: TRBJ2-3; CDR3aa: CASSSRDTQYF; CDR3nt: TGTGCCAGCAGCTCGCGGGATACGCAGTATTTT
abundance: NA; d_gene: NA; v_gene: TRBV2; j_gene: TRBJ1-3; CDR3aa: CASSEQVRGNTIYF; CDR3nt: TGTGCCAGCAGTGAACAGGTGCGAGGAAACACCATATATTTT
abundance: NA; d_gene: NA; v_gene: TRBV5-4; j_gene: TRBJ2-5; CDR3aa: CASSSLSGPETQYF; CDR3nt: TGTGCCAGCAGCTCCCTTAGCGGCCCAGAGACCCAGTACTTC
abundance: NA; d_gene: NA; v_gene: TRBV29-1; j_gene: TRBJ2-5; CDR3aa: CSVRLGGTQYF; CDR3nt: TGCAGCGTCCGACTGGGAGGGACCCAGTACTTC
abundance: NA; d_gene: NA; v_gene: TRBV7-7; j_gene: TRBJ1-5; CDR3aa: CASSFPPKTRPQHF; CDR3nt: TGTGCTAGCAGCTTCCCACCGAAAACACGGCCCCAGCATTTT
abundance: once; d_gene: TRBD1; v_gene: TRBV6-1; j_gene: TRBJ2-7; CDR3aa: CASSWTGNVNEQYF; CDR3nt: TGTGCCAGCAGTTGGACAGGGAACGTCAACGAGCAGTACTTC
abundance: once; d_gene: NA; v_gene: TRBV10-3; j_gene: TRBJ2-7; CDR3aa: CAISELADEQYF; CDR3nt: TGTGCCATCAGTGAATTAGCGGACGAGCAGTACTTC
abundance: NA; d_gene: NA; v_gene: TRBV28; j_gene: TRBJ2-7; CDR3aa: CASSEYEQYF; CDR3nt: TGTGCCAGCAGTGAGTACGAGCAGTACTTC
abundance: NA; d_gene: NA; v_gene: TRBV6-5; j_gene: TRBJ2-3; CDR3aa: CASSLLGESTDTQYF; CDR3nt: TGTGCCAGCAGCCTCCTCGGGGAGAGCACAGATACGCAGTATTTT
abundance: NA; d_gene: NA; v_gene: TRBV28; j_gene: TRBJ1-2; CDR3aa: CASRSDRADTF; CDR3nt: TGTGCCAGCAGATCGGACCGGGCGGACACCTTC
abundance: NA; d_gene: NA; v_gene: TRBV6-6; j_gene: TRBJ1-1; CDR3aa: CASSIIPTEAFF; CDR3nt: TGTGCCAGCAGTATCATCCCCACTGAAGCTTTCTTT
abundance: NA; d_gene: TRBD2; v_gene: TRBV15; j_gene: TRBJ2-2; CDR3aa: CATSREPTSRSGELFF; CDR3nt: TGTGCCACCAGCAGAGAACCGACTAGCCGGTCCGGGGAGCTGTTTTTT
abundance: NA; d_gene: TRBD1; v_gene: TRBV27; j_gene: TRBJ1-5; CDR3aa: CASSLGTGPRINQPQHF; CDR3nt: TGTGCCAGCAGTTTGGGGACAGGTCCCCGAATCAATCAGCCCCAGCATTTT
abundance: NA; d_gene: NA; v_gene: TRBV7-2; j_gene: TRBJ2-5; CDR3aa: CASRDLWGRGHQETQYF; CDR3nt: TGTGCCAGCAGGGACCTCTGGGGGCGGGGCCACCAAGAGACCCAGTACTTC
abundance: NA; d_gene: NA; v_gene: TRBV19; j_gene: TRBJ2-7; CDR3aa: CASSSVFPRRRGQEQYF; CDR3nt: TGTGCCAGTAGTTCAGTTTTCCCCCGTAGGAGGGGCCAAGAGCAGTACTTC
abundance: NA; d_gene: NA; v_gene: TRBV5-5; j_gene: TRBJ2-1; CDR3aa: CASTAGPGSYNEQFF; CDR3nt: TGTGCCAGCACCGCGGGGCCCGGCTCCTACAATGAGCAGTTCTTC
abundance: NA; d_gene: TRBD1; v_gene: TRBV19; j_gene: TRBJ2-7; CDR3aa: CASSRGQVYEQYF; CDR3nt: TGTGCCAGTAGTAGGGGACAGGTCTACGAGCAGTACTTC
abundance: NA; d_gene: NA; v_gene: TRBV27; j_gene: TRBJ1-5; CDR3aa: CASSLGPSNQPQHF; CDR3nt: TGTGCCAGCAGTCTCGGGCCTAGCAATCAGCCCCAGCATTTT
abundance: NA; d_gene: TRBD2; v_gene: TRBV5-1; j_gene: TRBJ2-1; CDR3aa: CASSFVGGDNEQFF; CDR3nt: TGCGCCAGCAGCTTCGTGGGAGGGGACAATGAGCAGTTCTTC
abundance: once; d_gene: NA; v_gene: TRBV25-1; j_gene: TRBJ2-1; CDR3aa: CASSSGGRFTEQFF; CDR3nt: TGTGCCAGCAGTTCAGGCGGCCGGTTCACTGAGCAGTTCTTC
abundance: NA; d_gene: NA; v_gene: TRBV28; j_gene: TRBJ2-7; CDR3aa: CASVGPGRSGEQYF; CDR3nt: TGTGCCAGCGTTGGGCCAGGGAGGTCGGGGGAGCAGTACTTC
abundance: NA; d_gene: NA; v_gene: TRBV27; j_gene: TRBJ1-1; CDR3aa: CASSLNGGTEAFF; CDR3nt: TGTGCCAGCAGTTTGAATGGAGGCACTGAAGCTTTCTTT
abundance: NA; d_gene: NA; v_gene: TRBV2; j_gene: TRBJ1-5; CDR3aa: CATKDITNQPQHF; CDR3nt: TGTGCCACCAAGGACATAACAAATCAGCCCCAGCATTTT
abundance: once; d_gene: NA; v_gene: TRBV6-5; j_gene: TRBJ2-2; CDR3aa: CASRPSVTGELFF; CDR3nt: TGTGCCAGCAGGCCTTCGGTCACCGGGGAGCTGTTTTTT
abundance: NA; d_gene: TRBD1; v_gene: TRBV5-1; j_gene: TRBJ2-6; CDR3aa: CASSLGRTGSGANVLTF; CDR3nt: TGCGCCAGCAGCTTGGGCCGGACAGGCTCTGGGGCCAACGTCCTGACTTTC
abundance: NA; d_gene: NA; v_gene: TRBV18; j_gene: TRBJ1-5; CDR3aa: CASSPQDSGQPQHF; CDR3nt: TGTGCCAGCTCACCCCAGGACTCTGGTCAGCCCCAGCATTTT
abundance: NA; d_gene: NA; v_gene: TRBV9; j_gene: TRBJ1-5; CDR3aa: CASSEGAVGSPQHF; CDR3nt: TGTGCCAGCAGCGAGGGAGCCGTCGGGTCGCCCCAGCATTTT
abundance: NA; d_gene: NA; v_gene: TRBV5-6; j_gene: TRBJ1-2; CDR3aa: CASSNLRDYGYTF; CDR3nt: TGTGCCAGCAGCAACTTACGGGACTATGGCTACACCTTC
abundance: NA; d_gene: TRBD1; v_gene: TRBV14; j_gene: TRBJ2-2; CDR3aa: CASSTRTGVGELFF; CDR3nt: TGTGCCAGCAGCACTCGGACAGGGGTCGGGGAGCTGTTTTTT
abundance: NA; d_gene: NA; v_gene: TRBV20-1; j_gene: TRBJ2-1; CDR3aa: CSATFEQFF; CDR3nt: TGCAGTGCTACCTTTGAGCAGTTCTTC
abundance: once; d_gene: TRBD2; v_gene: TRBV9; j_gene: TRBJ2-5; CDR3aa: CASSVGVTVLAGGGQETQYF; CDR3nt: TGTGCCAGCAGCGTAGGGGTAACGGTACTAGCGGGTGGGGGACAAGAGACCCAGTACTTC
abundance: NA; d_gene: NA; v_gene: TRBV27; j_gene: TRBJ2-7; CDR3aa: CASSRGRTYEQYF; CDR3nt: TGTGCCAGTTCAAGGGGGAGAACCTACGAGCAGTACTTC
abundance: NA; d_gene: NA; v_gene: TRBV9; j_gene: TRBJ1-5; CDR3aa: CASSEGKGGNQPQHF; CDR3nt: TGTGCCAGCAGCGAGGGAAAGGGAGGTAATCAGCCCCAGCATTTT
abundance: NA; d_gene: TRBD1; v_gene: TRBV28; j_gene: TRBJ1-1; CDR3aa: CASSFLQGALREAFF; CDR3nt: TGTGCCAGCAGTTTCCTTCAGGGGGCGCTTAGAGAAGCTTTCTTT
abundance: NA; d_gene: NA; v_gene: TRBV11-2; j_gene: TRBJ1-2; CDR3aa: CASSLDQGRDGYTF; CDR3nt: TGTGCCAGCAGCTTAGATCAGGGGCGGGATGGCTACACCTTC